These 16 T cell receptor beta chains were sequenced from one sample in a study of blood T cell repertoires in COVID-19. Clones were read by immunoSEQ multiplex PCR, and TCRdb kept only the in-frame ones, dropping some. The top ten clones hold approximately 5.1% of a sample with about 81,000 clones, about 86% of them seen once. Sequenced input: peripheral blood. The receptors originated from an elderly woman with acute or convalescent COVID-19.

This chain joins TRBV18 and TRBJ2-5; TRBD2 matches 8 bases. The CDR3 runs to 17 residues. With 5 bases clipped from V and 5 bases from J, the junction kept 16 bases outside the gene matches. Germline V gene lookup returns CDR1 KGHSH and CDR2 LQKENI. The CDR3 loop reads CASSSRTSQLGGETQYF. CDR3 in DNA: TGTGCCAGCTCATCCCGGACTAGCCAACTTGGGGGTGAGACCCAGTACTTC.

This clone came up once. CDR3 protein: CASSLVNSPLHF. The CDR3 DNA reads as TGTGCCAGCAGTCTCGTCAATTCACCCCTCCACTTT. This chain connects TRBV7-9 to TRBJ1-6; no clear D gene. Per germline, CDR1 SEHNR and CDR2 FQNEAQ (reference sequence). This CDR3 spans 12 amino acids. Trimming pared 6 bases from V and 7 bases from J, leaving 7 bases between.

This chain links TRBV5-6 with TRBJ1-2; D gene ambiguous. Germline lookup yields CDR1 SGHDT and CDR2 YYEEEE. The CDR3 sequence is 14 residues long. Trimming removed 4 bases at V and 0 bases at J, with 10 bases between. CDR3 sequence (DNA): TGTGCCAGCAGCCCCGGTGATTCTAACTATGGCTACACCTTC. This gives the protein CASSPGDSNYGYTF.

The chain recombines TRBV4-1 with TRBJ2-3; 9 bases match TRBD1. The CDR3 is 15 residues long. Germline CDR1 reads MGHRA; CDR2 reads YSYEKL. Trimming at V came to 4 bases and at J to 4 bases, leaving 6 bases not matched to a gene. CDR3 nucleotide sequence: TGCGCCAGCAGCCTACAGGGGGCCGATTCAGATACGCAGTATTTT. It is translated as CASSLQGADSDTQYF.

V usage is TRBV30 and J usage is TRBJ2-2; the D gene is possibly TRBD2 (6 bases). Germline CDR1 is GTSNPN and CDR2 is SVGIG (reference sequence). The CDR3 runs to 14 residues. Trimming stripped 3 bases from V and 7 bases from J, with 15 bases between. This chain's CDR3 is CAWRHSGGDGELFF. CDR3 nucleotide sequence: TGTGCCTGGAGGCACTCCGGCGGGGACGGGGAGCTGTTTTTT.

The J gene is TRBJ1-2, the V gene TRBV2; no firm D call. The V and J ends lost 0 bases and 5 bases respectively, with 7 bases between them. This CDR3 spans 13 amino acids. From germline, CDR1 is SNHLY and CDR2 FYNNEI. The CDR3 here is CASSEARVYGYTF. As DNA, the CDR3 is TGTGCCAGCAGTGAAGCGAGGGTATATGGCTACACCTTC.

V gene TRBV20-1 combines with J gene TRBJ2-1; D possibly corresponds to TRBD1 (6 bases). Trimming took off 4 bases at V and 7 bases at J, with 8 bases between the two ends. Germline V lookup: CDR1 DFQATT, CDR2 SNEGSKA (reference sequence). CDR3 size: 11 residues. CDR3 in amino acids: CSANRVNEQFF. The CDR3 DNA reads as TGCAGTGCTAACAGGGTGAATGAGCAGTTCTTC.

The rearrangement joins TRBV6-6 to TRBJ1-4, with 9 bases identical to TRBD1. The CDR3 has 15 residues. Germline V gives CDR1 MNHNY, CDR2 SVGAGI (reference sequence). With 6 bases clipped from V and 7 bases from J, the junction kept 9 bases outside the gene matches. The CDR3 spells CASRLTGGASEKLFF. The CDR3 region has the DNA TGTGCCAGCAGACTCACAGGGGGCGCAAGTGAAAAACTGTTTTTT.

A few counts support this clone. J is TRBJ1-2 and V is TRBV12-3 or TRBV12-4, with a weak D call TRBD1 (5 bases). CDR3 length: 13 amino acids. The V end was cut by 8 bases, the J end by 5 bases, with 15 bases between. Here the CDR3 DNA reads TGTGCCAGCTCCCCCCAGGGATCTTATGGCTACACCTTC. Its translation: CASSPQGSYGYTF.

This CDR3 is CASTLWTSGERTEAFF. The CDR3 DNA is TGCGCCAGCACCTTATGGACATCCGGCGAGAGGACTGAAGCTTTCTTT. The rearrangement joins TRBV10-1 to TRBJ1-1; weak D call: TRBD1 (5 bases). This CDR3 spans 16 amino acids. Between the trimmed V and J ends, which lost 7 bases and 5 bases, there was a span of 23 bases. Per germline, CDR1 WNHNN and CDR2 SYGVQD (reference sequence).

This clone was seen a single time. The chain carries TRBV5-4 and TRBJ2-7; 12 bases match TRBD2. Germline CDR1 reads SGHNT; CDR2 reads YYREEE (reference sequence). There are 15 residues in the CDR3. Trimming cost V 4 bases and J 3 bases; bases outside gene matches: 5. CDR3: CASSTGTSGFYEQYF. The CDR3 region has the DNA TGTGCCAGCAGCACCGGGACTAGCGGGTTCTACGAGCAGTACTTC.

V is TRBV6-5 and J is TRBJ2-3; D may be TRBD2 (5 bases). Germline values: CDR1 MNHEY, CDR2 SVGAGI. V gave up 2 bases and J gave up 0 bases, with 6 bases separating them. This CDR3 has 14 amino acids. CDR3 protein: CASSYRTSTDTQYF. The DNA for the CDR3 is TGTGCCAGCAGTTACAGGACTAGCACAGATACGCAGTATTTT.

This chain links TRBV19 with TRBJ2-3, with no clear D. The germline gives CDR1 LNHDA, CDR2 SQIVND (reference sequence). V was trimmed by 3 bases and J by 0 bases, leaving 7 bases between them. The CDR3 loop spans 14 amino acids. The CDR3 loop reads CASSMVTSTDTQYF. The DNA for the CDR3 is TGTGCCAGTAGTATGGTTACTAGCACAGATACGCAGTATTTT.

V usage is TRBV4-1 and J usage is TRBJ2-3; D not resolved. The CDR3 sequence is 13 residues long. The germline V gene has CDR1 MGHRA and CDR2 YSYEKL. Trimming pared 3 bases from V and 0 bases from J, leaving 4 bases between. DNA of the CDR3: TGCGCCAGCAGCCATATGAGCACAGATACGCAGTATTTT. This codes for CASSHMSTDTQYF.

The V gene is TRBV20-1, the J gene TRBJ2-1; TRBD2 aligns across 8 bases. Germline CDR1 and CDR2: DFQATT and SNEGSKA (reference sequence). The CDR3 has 16 amino acids. V shed 3 bases, J shed 6 bases, and the junction held 13 bases outside the gene matches. This CDR3 reads CSASFVGGARVNEQFF. In DNA, the CDR3 is TGCAGTGCTAGTTTTGTCGGGGGGGCCCGAGTCAATGAGCAGTTCTTC.

This clone was seen only once. V and J are TRBV12-5 and TRBJ1-1; tentative D call: TRBD1 (5 bases). Germline CDR1 is LGHNT and CDR2 is FRNRAP. The CDR3 is 15 residues long. With 7 bases removed from V and 3 bases from J, the gap between germline ends came to 18 bases. In DNA, the CDR3 is TGTGCTAGTGCCCCGCGGCGTGGGGGGGACACTGAAGCTTTCTTT. Its translation is CASAPRRGGDTEAFF.